Each of the 20 T cell receptor beta chains below was sequenced from the same sample in a study of T cell repertoires in cytomegalovirus infection. TCRdb ran MiXCR on the reads and lists one entry per CDR3 protein. Among hundreds of thousands of distinct CDR3 sequences listed, about 24% were seen once. The sample was CD8+ T cells from PBMCs. The receptors were sampled from a human donor in good health (CMV status not recorded). Some clones in this sample may be carry-over from other donors' samples.

This clonotype was seen only a few times. The J gene is TRBJ1-4, the V gene TRBV20-1; 10 nucleotides agree with TRBD1. This CDR3 spans 13 amino acids. With 4 bases clipped from V and 8 bases from J, the junction kept 4 bases outside the gene matches. Germline loops: CDR1 DFQATT, CDR2 SNEGSKA (reference sequence). DNA of the CDR3: TGCAGTGCTACCGGACAGGGGGAAGAAAAACTGTTTTTT. Translating gives CSATGQGEEKLFF.

This clonotype was counted only a few times. V gene TRBV7-8 combines with J gene TRBJ2-3; no definite D call. The CDR3 runs to 15 residues. The V and J ends lost 7 bases and 2 bases respectively, with 16 bases between them. Looked up from germline, CDR1 is SGHVS and CDR2 is FQNEAQ. CDR3 region: CASKPGRRDTDTQYF. CDR3 in DNA: TGTGCCAGCAAACCCGGACGGAGAGACACAGATACGCAGTATTTT.

The V and J genes are TRBV28 and TRBJ2-6, with no clear D. Germline V gene data show CDR1 as MDHEN and CDR2 as SYDVKM. V dropped 6 bases and J dropped 2 bases, with 14 bases sitting between them. The CDR3 consists of 16 residues. CDR3 sequence reads: CASSDPRRTGANVLTF. The CDR3, as DNA: TGTGCCAGCAGCGACCCCCGGCGGACTGGGGCCAACGTCCTGACTTTC.

This clonotype turned up a few times. The chain has TRBV6-5 and TRBJ1-1; perhaps TRBD1 as D (5 bases). The CDR3 is 15 amino acids. Trimming left V 6 bases short and J 2 bases short, with 16 bases between. Germline-derived CDR1 and CDR2 are MNHEY and SVGAGI. CDR3 in amino acids: CASSSAVTANTEAFF. The CDR3 region has the DNA TGTGCCAGCAGCAGCGCCGTGACAGCTAACACTGAAGCTTTCTTT.

V and J are TRBV11-2 and TRBJ2-1, with unresolved D. CDR3 length: 15 amino acids. Germline V gene lookup returns CDR1 SGHAT and CDR2 FQNNGV. The ends were cut back, 4 bases at V and 1 base at J, with 11 bases in the middle. The CDR3 reads CASSSLDLSYNEQFF. CDR3 DNA sequence: TGTGCCAGCAGCTCCTTAGATCTTTCCTACAATGAGCAGTTCTTC.

This clonotype was seen at least ten times. Here the CDR3 reads CASRHTGWGDDQPQHF. CDR3 coding DNA: TGTGCCAGCAGACACACAGGGTGGGGTGACGATCAGCCCCAGCATTTT. The chain recombines TRBV7-8 with TRBJ1-5; D possibly corresponds to TRBD1 (6 bases). The CDR3 loop spans 16 amino acids. CDR1 is SGHVS, CDR2 FQNEAQ, per germline. V dropped 6 bases and J dropped 5 bases, with 20 bases sitting between them.

The chain carries TRBV2 and TRBJ2-1; tentatively, D is TRBD1 (6 bases). The V gene's germline CDR1 is SNHLY and CDR2 FYNNEI. V was clipped by 5 bases and J by 0 bases, with 23 bases between them. The CDR3 totals 19 residues. CDR3 loop: CASSTTQHRDISSYNEQFF. The CDR3 region has the DNA TGTGCCAGCAGTACCACCCAGCACAGGGACATCAGCTCCTACAATGAGCAGTTCTTC.

There are a few counts of this clonotype. The rearrangement links TRBV9 to TRBJ2-5; TRBD1 is a possible D gene (8 bases). This CDR3 region has 15 residues. The V gene lost 4 bases and the J gene lost 2 bases, with 15 bases spanning the gap. Germline V lookup: CDR1 SGDLS, CDR2 YYNGEE. CDR3 nucleotide sequence: TGTGCCAGCAGCCGTGGACAGGGAGGGCAAGAGACCCAGTACTTC. Translating it yields CASSRGQGGQETQYF.

This clonotype came up a few times. V usage is TRBV28 and J usage is TRBJ1-3; D possibly corresponds to TRBD1 (6 bases). CDR1 is MDHEN, CDR2 SYDVKM, per germline. The CDR3 is 14 residues long. The V gene lost 6 bases and the J gene lost 0 bases, with 9 bases spanning the gap. The CDR3 sequence is CASRGQLSGNTIYF. The CDR3 bases are TGTGCCAGCAGAGGACAGCTCTCTGGAAACACCATATATTTT.

This clonotype has at least ten counts. CDR3 sequence (DNA): TGTGCCAGCAGCCAAGACAGGGTTCGCAATCAGCCCCAGCATTTT. This sequence encodes CASSQDRVRNQPQHF. The chain employs TRBV4-2 and TRBJ1-5, with D possibly being TRBD1 (5 bases). The CDR3 is 15 amino acids. CDR1 and CDR2 from the germline V gene are LGHNA and YNFKEQ. The ends were cut back, 0 bases at V and 2 bases at J, with 8 bases in the middle.

Of note for this clonotype: Being one base from a much bigger clone, this may be a read error. J is TRBJ2-4 and V is TRBV28; no clear D gene. The germline V gene encodes CDR1 MDHEN and CDR2 SYDVKM. CDR3 size: 12 residues. The CDR3 reads CVSAQGKNIQYF. CDR3 DNA: TGTGTCAGCGCCCAAGGGAAAAACATTCAGTACTTC. Full variable domain (missing parts from reference TRBV28 and TRBJ2-4): DVKVTQSSRYLVKRTGEKVFLECVQDMDHENMFWYRQDPGLGLRLIYFSYDVKMKEKGDIPEGYSVSREKKERFSLILESASTNQTSMYLCVSAQGKNIQYFGAGTRLSVL.

This clonotype appeared a few times. The chain recombines TRBV7-9 with TRBJ1-2; 7 bases match TRBD1. V lost 4 bases and J lost 6; bases outside the gene matches: 5. Looked up from germline, CDR1 is SEHNR and CDR2 is FQNEAQ (reference sequence). The CDR3 totals 13 residues. CDR3 region: CASSSGQFNGYTF. The CDR3 DNA reads TGTGCCAGCAGCTCGGGACAGTTTAATGGCTACACCTTC.

The chain is built from TRBV6-5 and TRBJ1-1, with no clear D. The V gene's germline CDR1 is MNHEY and CDR2 SVGAGI. The CDR3 is made up of 15 amino acids. V shed 5 bases and J shed 1 base, with 14 bases lying between them. In DNA, the CDR3 is TGTGCCAGCAGTCCCTCGGAGGTCGAGAACACTGAAGCTTTCTTT. The encoded protein is CASSPSEVENTEAFF.

The chain recombines TRBV7-9 with TRBJ1-1; D is undetermined. With 6 bases removed from V and 1 base from J, the gap between germline ends came to 15 bases. The length of the CDR3 is 15 residues. Per the germline V gene, CDR1 is SEHNR and CDR2 is FQNEAQ (reference sequence). The CDR3 region is CASRETRVQNTEAFF. As DNA, the CDR3 is TGTGCCAGCAGGGAAACCCGCGTCCAGAACACTGAAGCTTTCTTT.

This clonotype was counted a few times. The J gene is TRBJ1-2, the V gene TRBV6-5; unclear D gene. Germline values: CDR1 MNHEY, CDR2 SVGAGI. The CDR3 runs 15 residues. The V end was cut by 6 bases, the J end by 5 bases, with 19 bases between. CDR3 residues: CASSPVAPSRYGYTF. CDR3 DNA sequence: TGTGCCAGCAGCCCCGTTGCTCCCTCTCGGTATGGCTACACCTTC.

The sample holds many counts of this clonotype. The chain is built from TRBV7-6 and TRBJ2-2; 8 nucleotides align to TRBD2. V was pared by 4 bases and J by 4 bases, with 8 bases of the junction left unmatched. CDR3 length: 16 residues. CDR1 and CDR2 from the germline V gene are SGHVS and FNYEAQ. CDR3 in DNA: TGTGCCAGCAGCTCCTCTGACGGGGGGGTCACCGGGGAGCTGTTTTTT. Translation gives CASSSSDGGVTGELFF.

The CDR3 DNA reads as TGTGCCAGTAGTATAGGGACAAGCCTCTACAATGAGCAGTTCTTC. Translation: CASSIGTSLYNEQFF. V is TRBV19 and J is TRBJ2-1, with D possibly matching TRBD1 (5 bases). The ends were cut back, 1 base at V and 3 bases at J, with 10 bases in the middle. The CDR3 length is 15 residues. Looked up from germline, CDR1 is LNHDA and CDR2 is SQIVND (reference sequence).

Of note for this clonotype: A much larger clone lies a single base off, so this may be a read error. The chain's CDR3 is CVSSLTTSGGHNEQFF. CDR3 coding DNA: TGTGTCAGCAGCTTAACAACTAGCGGGGGCCACAATGAGCAGTTCTTC. The V gene is TRBV7-8, the J gene TRBJ2-1; 11 positions agree with TRBD2. The CDR3 runs to 16 residues. Germline V lookup: CDR1 SGHVS, CDR2 FQNEAQ. Full variable domain (rest looked up from reference TRBV7-8 and TRBJ2-1): GAGVSQSPRYKVAKRGQDVALRCDPISGHVSLFWYQQALGQGPEFLTYFQNEAQLDKSGLPSDRFFAERPEGSVSTLKIQRTQQEDSAVYLCVSSLTTSGGHNEQFFGPGTRLTVL.

The J gene is TRBJ2-3, the V gene TRBV29-1, with 7 bases aligning to TRBD2. Germline values: CDR1 SQVTM, CDR2 ANQGSEA. Unmatched junction bases numbered 2, after V lost 4 bases and J lost 1 base. The CDR3 sequence is 13 residues long. This CDR3 reads CSVVTSGTDTQYF. The CDR3 DNA reads as TGCAGCGTTGTAACTAGCGGCACAGATACGCAGTATTTT.

This clonotype was observed a few times. This sequence joins TRBV28 and TRBJ2-3; D is undetermined. V lost 3 bases, J lost 1 base, and 14 bases lay in between. The length of the CDR3 is 16 residues. Germline V CDR1 and CDR2: MDHEN, SYDVKM. CDR3 protein: CASSFGARGGTDTQYF. DNA for the CDR3: TGTGCCAGCAGTTTTGGCGCTCGCGGAGGCACAGATACGCAGTATTTT.